This T cell receptor (beta chain) was observed in a study of blood T cell repertoires in COVID-19. Study as a whole: The cDNA or gDNA used as material had been derived from T cells, B-cell-depleted T cells, or PBMCs.

Participant ages covered about 18 to 95 years across 20 to 25 US areas. Recovery among Cohort 3 donors was established by two negative PCRs, clearance, or symptom resolution. Per the study methods: Amplification with reference gene primers provided the estimates of nucleated cell counts. Sequencing used immunoSEQ multiplex PCR; TCRdb keeps in-frame clones, though not all of them. D and trimming come from the DNA, and the V and J calls and clone size come from that table. The sample lists some 160,000 clones; 85% to 90% were seen once. This CDR3 spans 14 amino acids. Unmatched junction bases numbered 5, after V lost 1 base and J lost 7 bases. Germline V gene lookup returns CDR1 SGHTA and CDR2 FQGNSA.

Sample: PBMCs or T cells enriched from blood (not recorded which). The chain carries TRBV7-2 and TRBJ1-2; 8 bases line up with TRBD1. The clonotype comes from a woman aged 45-59 years who had recovered from COVID-19. This CDR3 reads CASSLVTGGAGYTF. DNA of the CDR3: TGTGCCAGCAGCTTAGTAACAGGGGGGGCTGGCTACACCTTC.